One sample yielded the 20 T cell receptor beta chains listed below, sequenced in a study of cytomegalovirus exposure and HLA in healthy donors. Amplification used 60 Vbeta primers and 13 Jbeta primers. Here immunoSEQ multiplex PCR was the method, and the copy in TCRdb shows in-frame clones only, minus some. The data contain 140,000 to 150,000 clones, roughly 80% of them singletons. Sequenced sample: PBMCs. These receptors came from a woman in her 30s in good health and CMV-seronegative.

J is TRBJ2-1 and V is TRBV5-1, with a tentative D call TRBD2 (5 bases). V was trimmed by 0 bases and J by 3 bases, leaving 13 bases between them. The CDR3 runs to 16 residues. CDR1 SGHRS and CDR2 YFSETQ come from the germline V gene. Written as DNA, the CDR3 is TGCGCCAGCAGCTTGGAGTTGTCAGGACTCTACAATGAGCAGTTCTTC. Residues: CASSLELSGLYNEQFF. Based on the CDR3 plus reference TRBV5-1 and TRBJ2-1, the full variable domain is KAGVTQTPRYLIKTRGQQVTLSCSPISGHRSVSWYQQTPGQGLQFLFEYFSETQRNKGNFPGRFSGRQFSNSRSEMNVSTLELGDSALYLCASSLELSGLYNEQFFGPGTRLTVL.

The CDR3 sequence is CASRNPSGAETQYF. As DNA, the CDR3 is TGTGCCAGCAGGAATCCCAGCGGGGCCGAGACCCAGTACTTC. The chain uses TRBV2 and TRBJ2-5; 7 bases agree with TRBD2. The CDR3 extends over 14 amino acids. V lost 6 bases to trimming and J lost 5 bases; unmatched junction nucleotides: 9. The V gene's germline CDR1 is SNHLY and CDR2 FYNNEI.

The chain joins TRBV6-4 to TRBJ1-6; D unclear. V was trimmed by 3 bases and J by 5 bases, leaving 5 bases between them. The germline CDR1 and CDR2 sequences are MRHNA and SNTAGT. The CDR3 is 13 residues long. The CDR3 region has the DNA TGTGCCAGCAGTGAATCAGATAATTCACCCCTCCACTTT. As protein: CASSESDNSPLHF.

This chain uses TRBV18 with TRBJ1-5; D unresolved. The V end was cut by 3 bases, the J end by 7 bases, with 16 bases between. The CDR3 has 15 residues. Germline CDR1 and CDR2: KGHSH and LQKENI. This chain's CDR3 is CASSPLRGLGQPQHF. The CDR3 bases are TGTGCCAGCTCACCTCTGAGAGGGCTCGGGCAGCCCCAGCATTTT.

This clone showed up just once. The rearrangement joins TRBV6-1 to TRBJ2-1, with D possibly TRBD1 on 6 matching bases. Germline lookup yields CDR1 MNHNS and CDR2 SASEGT. Trimming shortened V by 6 bases and J by 3 bases, and 15 bases separated the two germline ends. The length of the CDR3 is 15 residues. CDR3 coding DNA: TGTGCCAGCAGCGCAAGACAGGAAAGCTACAATGAGCAGTTCTTC. Its translation: CASSARQESYNEQFF.

On this clone itself: The conserved phenylalanine or tryptophan normally closing the CDR3 is absent here, so this likely arose from a read error. This chain uses TRBV7-2 with TRBJ1-2, with a weak D call TRBD1 (5 bases). This CDR3 comprises 13 residues. Trimming removed 5 bases from V and 7 bases from J, with 14 bases in between. CDR1 SGHTA and CDR2 FQGNSA come from the germline V gene. The CDR3 region has the DNA TGTGCCAGCAGCCCAAGGGGTCGGAGTGGCTACACCCTC. Its translation: CASSPRGRSGYTL.

A few counts support this clone. One junction end disagrees with the germline gene, perhaps due to a read error. Additional DNA sequences in this sample encode the identical CDR3. This chain links TRBV7-9 with TRBJ1-4; the match to TRBD1 covers 7 bases. CDR1 and CDR2 (germline): SEHNR, FQNEAQ (reference sequence). This CDR3 contains 15 residues. The CDR3 loop is CASSRGSGQTEKLFF. The DNA of the CDR3 is TGTGCCAGCAGCCGAGGGTCGGGACAGACTGAAAAATTGTTTTTT.

The chain recombines TRBV27 with TRBJ2-7, with D perhaps TRBD1 (6 bases). V lost 8 bases and J 5 bases, leaving 13 bases between the germline ends. The CDR3 spans 12 residues. CDR1 and CDR2 (germline): MNHEY, SMNVEV (reference sequence). CDR3 in DNA: TGTGCCAGCGGAGAAACAGGGAACGAGCAGTACTTC. Translation gives CASGETGNEQYF.

This rearrangement joins TRBV6-4 to TRBJ2-3; 12 bases are shared with TRBD1. The CDR3 sequence is 15 residues long. Per the germline V gene, CDR1 is MRHNA and CDR2 is SNTAGT. V gave up 3 bases and J gave up 6 bases; unmatched junction bases: 4. In DNA form, the CDR3 reads TGTGCCAGCAGTGAGGGACAGGGGGCAACGGATACGCAGTATTTT. As protein: CASSEGQGATDTQYF.

The chain is built from TRBV30 and TRBJ1-2; tentative D call: TRBD1 (5 bases). There are 11 residues in the CDR3. V was pared by 5 bases and J by 8 bases, with 12 bases between. CDR1 and CDR2 (germline): GTSNPN, SVGIG (reference sequence). The CDR3 loop reads CAWERGPGYTF. The CDR3 region has the DNA TGTGCCTGGGAAAGGGGCCCCGGCTACACCTTC.

DNA for the CDR3: TGTGCCAGCAGTCTTACTAGCGGGGGGGCCTTGGTCGGGAATGAGCAGTTCTTC. This codes for CASSLTSGGALVGNEQFF. The gene calls are TRBV9 and TRBJ2-1, with 13 bases identical to TRBD2. The CDR3 is made up of 18 amino acids. With 5 bases clipped from V and 7 bases from J, the junction kept 15 bases outside the gene matches. Per the germline V gene, CDR1 is SGDLS and CDR2 is YYNGEE.

The chain links TRBV7-2 to TRBJ2-5; perhaps TRBD2 as D (6 bases). V was pared by 3 bases and J by 5 bases, with 10 bases between. CDR3 length equals 13 residues. The germline CDR1 and CDR2 sequences are SGHTA and FQGNSA. The CDR3 DNA reads as TGTGCCAGCAGCTTTCGAGCGGGCGAGACCCAGTACTTC. This translates into CASSFRAGETQYF.

The rearrangement links TRBV14 to TRBJ2-3, with D unclear. In germline, CDR1 is SGHDN, CDR2 FVKESK. With 2 bases removed from V and 6 bases from J, the gap between germline ends came to 9 bases. The CDR3 contains 13 residues. The CDR3 bases are TGTGCCAGCAGCCAAACTGACTCGGATACGCAGTATTTT. Encoded protein: CASSQTDSDTQYF.

V usage is TRBV7-9 and J usage is TRBJ1-1; 8 nucleotides line up with TRBD1. CDR3 length equals 15 residues. With 5 bases clipped from V and 1 base from J, the junction kept 6 bases outside the gene matches. Germline lookup yields CDR1 SEHNR and CDR2 FQNEAQ (reference sequence). The CDR3: CASSQRTGPNTEAFF. CDR3 nucleotide sequence: TGTGCCAGCAGCCAACGGACAGGGCCGAACACTGAAGCTTTCTTT.

The chain carries TRBV10-3 and TRBJ2-3; tentative D call: TRBD2 (5 bases). V was trimmed by 10 bases and J by 0 bases, leaving 17 bases between them. This CDR3 contains 15 residues. Germline loops: CDR1 ENHRY, CDR2 SYGVKD. The CDR3 DNA sequence: TGTGCCACCCTCGGGGTTGAGATAAGCACAGATACGCAGTATTTT. Protein product: CATLGVEISTDTQYF.

The chain has TRBV7-9 and TRBJ2-2; 7 bases match TRBD2. There are 13 residues in the CDR3. The ends lost 2 bases at V and 6 bases at J; junction bases unmatched: 0. Per germline, CDR1 SEHNR and CDR2 FQNEAQ (reference sequence). The CDR3 sequence: CASSLLAAGELFF. The CDR3 bases are TGTGCCAGCAGCTTACTAGCGGCCGGGGAGCTGTTTTTT.

The V gene is TRBV7-2, the J gene TRBJ2-3, with 10 bases identical to TRBD2. This CDR3 comprises 15 residues. V dropped 5 bases and J dropped 2; count of bases not matched to a gene: 4. Germline CDR1 reads SGHTA; CDR2 reads FQGNSA. The CDR3 reads CASSPGLATTDTQYF. In DNA, the CDR3 is TGTGCCAGCAGCCCGGGACTAGCGACCACAGATACGCAGTATTTT.

The chain couples TRBV5-4 to TRBJ2-3; D might be TRBD2 (7 bases). The CDR3 spans 15 residues. V gave up 0 bases and J gave up 3 bases, with 11 bases separating them. CDR1 SGHNT and CDR2 YYREEE come from the germline V gene (reference sequence). CDR3 DNA: TGTGCCAGCAGCTTGGCCGGGGGGCAAACAGATACGCAGTATTTT. Its protein is CASSLAGGQTDTQYF.

V gene TRBV28 combines with J gene TRBJ1-2, with D possibly matching TRBD1 (5 bases). V dropped 6 bases and J dropped 11 bases, with 28 bases sitting between them. The CDR3 covers 16 residues. Germline CDR1 and CDR2: MDHEN and SYDVKM. The CDR3 here is CASSLGGGREPMRYTF. The CDR3 nucleotides are TGTGCCAGCAGCCTGGGCGGGGGGAGGGAACCTATGCGGTACACCTTC.

CDR3 nucleotides: TGTGCCAGCAGCTTGGTGGTGGGAGACGATACGCAGTATTTT. This sequence encodes CASSLVVGDDTQYF. The V and J genes are TRBV5-6 and TRBJ2-3; TRBD2 is a possible D gene (5 bases). V gave up 0 bases and J gave up 6 bases, with 11 bases separating them. The CDR3 is 14 residues long. Germline CDR1 is SGHDT and CDR2 is YYEEEE.